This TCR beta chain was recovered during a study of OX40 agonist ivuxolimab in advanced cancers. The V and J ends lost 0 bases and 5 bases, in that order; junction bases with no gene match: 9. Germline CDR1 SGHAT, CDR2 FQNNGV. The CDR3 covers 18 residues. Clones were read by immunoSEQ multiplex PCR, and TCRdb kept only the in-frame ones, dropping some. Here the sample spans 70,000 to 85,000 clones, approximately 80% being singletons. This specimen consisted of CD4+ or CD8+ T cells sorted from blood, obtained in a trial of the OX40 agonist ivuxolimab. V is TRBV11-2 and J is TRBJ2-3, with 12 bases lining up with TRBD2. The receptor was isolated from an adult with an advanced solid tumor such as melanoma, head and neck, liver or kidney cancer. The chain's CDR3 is CASSLESASGGAGDTQYF. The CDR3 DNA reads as TGTGCCAGCAGCTTAGAGAGCGCTAGCGGGGGGGCAGGAGATACGCAGTATTTT.